These 25 T cell receptor beta chains were sequenced from one sample in a study of blood T cell repertoires in COVID-19. TCRdb's table, derived via immunoSEQ multiplex PCR, lists solely in-frame clones and lacks some. The sample has 100,000 or so clones; approximately 80% are singletons. The sample was peripheral blood. The receptors here all came from a human donor in a cohort sampled during active COVID-19.

V usage is TRBV11-2 and J usage is TRBJ2-1; 11 bases map to TRBD2. This CDR3 contains 15 residues. Trimming removed 6 bases from V and 4 bases from J; junction bases left unmatched: 5. Germline CDR1 reads SGHAT; CDR2 reads FQNNGV. CDR3 coding DNA: TGTGCCAGCAGGCGCCTAGCGGGGGGTTACAATGAGCAGTTCTTC. As protein: CASRRLAGGYNEQFF.

The chain uses TRBV5-4 and TRBJ2-7; 9 nucleotides match TRBD1. J lost 3 bases, V lost 4 bases, and 2 bases had no gene match. The CDR3 loop spans 13 amino acids. CDR1 is SGHNT and CDR2 is YYREEE in the germline V gene (reference sequence). This CDR3 is CASSPDRGYEQYF. CDR3 DNA sequence: TGTGCCAGCAGCCCGGACAGGGGCTACGAGCAGTACTTC.

This clone is medium-sized (0.01 to 0.1%). In the same sample, other DNA sequences code for this CDR3. In DNA, the CDR3 is TGTGCCAGCAGTAGTGGTCGGCTAGCGGGAAACAATGAGCAGTTCTTC. Amino acids: CASSSGRLAGNNEQFF. The chain carries TRBV27 and TRBJ2-1, with 9 nucleotides matching TRBD2. Trimming at V came to 5 bases and at J to 5 bases, leaving 10 bases not matched to a gene. The CDR3 runs 16 residues. Germline loops: CDR1 MNHEY, CDR2 SMNVEV (reference sequence).

The chain couples TRBV6-6 to TRBJ2-7, with 8 bases aligning to TRBD1. The germline V gene encodes CDR1 MNHNY and CDR2 SVGAGI (reference sequence). With 2 bases clipped from V and 6 bases from J, the junction kept 6 bases outside the gene matches. The CDR3 runs to 14 residues. CDR3 sequence (DNA): TGTGCCAGCAGTTACGACAGGGGTAGGGCCGAGCAGTACTTC. As protein: CASSYDRGRAEQYF.

The chain has TRBV5-1 and TRBJ2-3; D gene ambiguous. This CDR3 has 14 residues. The V gene lost 4 bases and the J gene lost 4 bases, with 13 bases spanning the gap. CDR1 and CDR2 (germline): SGHRS, YFSETQ. The CDR3 is CASSLPYSADTQYF. Here the CDR3 DNA reads TGCGCCAGCAGCCTACCGTATTCGGCAGATACGCAGTATTTT.

The rearrangement links TRBV7-2 to TRBJ2-5, with D uncertain. Trimming took 5 bases from V and 3 from J, leaving 4 bases between them. From germline, CDR1 is SGHTA and CDR2 FQGNSA. The CDR3 has 11 amino acids. The CDR3 sequence: CASSLKETQYF. CDR3 in DNA: TGTGCCAGCAGCCTAAAAGAGACCCAGTACTTC.

This rearrangement joins TRBV6-6 to TRBJ1-6, with D tentatively TRBD1 (5 bases). V was trimmed by 6 bases and J by 9 bases, leaving 21 bases between them. CDR1 is MNHNY, CDR2 SVGAGI, per germline (reference sequence). This CDR3 contains 16 residues. CDR3 in DNA: TGTGCCAGCAGCCGTTTTGGGGGGTCCGGTAGTTCACCCCTCCACTTT. Translation gives CASSRFGGSGSSPLHF.

The chain joins TRBV21-1 to TRBJ2-3; the DNA was not compared with TRBD1, the D call given in the table. TRBV21-1 is flagged as a pseudogene. The CDR3 contains 16 residues. The CDR3 region is CASSATGWWVADTQYF. The CDR3 DNA sequence: TGTGCCAGCAGCGCGACAGGGTGGTGGGTCGCAGATACGCAGTATTTT.

As regards this clone: Other nucleotide sequences in the sample specify the same CDR3. This rearrangement joins TRBV6-5 to TRBJ1-1, with 10 bases lining up with TRBD1. This CDR3 contains 15 residues. V lost 3 bases to trimming and J lost 5 bases; unmatched junction nucleotides: 6. Germline-derived CDR1 and CDR2 are MNHEY and SVGAGI. This CDR3 reads CASSYSGQGRTEAFF. CDR3 DNA sequence: TGTGCCAGCAGTTATTCGGGACAGGGGAGGACTGAAGCTTTCTTT.

V gene TRBV7-8 combines with J gene TRBJ2-5; possibly TRBD2 for D (6 bases). The CDR3 sequence is 13 residues long. V lost 11 bases, J lost 4 bases, and 17 bases lay in between. The germline V gene encodes CDR1 SGHVS and CDR2 FQNEAQ. The CDR3 nucleotides read TGTGCCTACATGGGGGAGGTGGGAGAGACCCAGTACTTC. Its protein is CAYMGEVGETQYF. Full variable domain (remainder filled in from reference TRBV7-8 and TRBJ2-5): GAGVSQSPRYKVAKRGQDVALRCDPISGHVSLFWYQQALGQGPEFLTYFQNEAQLDKSGLPSDRFFAERPEGSVSTLKIQRTQQEDSAVYLCAYMGEVGETQYFGPGTRLLVL.

The gene calls are TRBV19 and TRBJ1-1, with 7 bases lining up with TRBD1. The germline V gene has CDR1 LNHDA and CDR2 SQIVND (reference sequence). The CDR3 extends over 13 amino acids. Germline trimming cut 2 bases from V and 10 bases from J; bases unmatched to any gene: 7. CDR3 sequence: CASSIMAGGRAFF. In DNA form, the CDR3 reads TGTGCCAGTAGTATAATGGCAGGGGGAAGAGCTTTCTTT.

The rearrangement uses TRBV14 and TRBJ1-6; D is possibly TRBD1 (5 bases). Germline CDR1 is SGHDN and CDR2 is FVKESK. Trimming stripped 1 base from V and 6 bases from J, with 13 bases between. This CDR3 spans 16 amino acids. CDR3 sequence: CASSQGLGQGNSPLHF. DNA of the CDR3: TGTGCCAGCAGCCAAGGTTTGGGGCAGGGTAATTCACCCCTCCACTTT.

This sequence joins TRBV11-2 and TRBJ2-7, with 11 bases lining up with TRBD1. The CDR3 has 17 residues. CDR1 is SGHAT and CDR2 is FQNNGV in the germline V gene. The V gene end was trimmed by 2 bases and the J gene end by 5 bases; junction bases not matched to a gene: 11. CDR3 in amino acids: CASSLIRGQGASNEQYF. The CDR3 region has the DNA TGTGCCAGCAGCTTAATCAGAGGACAGGGGGCGTCTAACGAGCAGTACTTC. Full variable domain (outside the CDR3, taken from reference TRBV11-2 and TRBJ2-7): EAGVAQSPRYKIIEKRQSVAFWCNPISGHATLYWYQQILGQGPKLLIQFQNNGVVDDSQLPKDRFSAERLKGVDSTLKIQPAKLEDSAVYLCASSLIRGQGASNEQYFGPGTRLTVT.

The rearrangement joins TRBV30 to TRBJ1-1; maybe TRBD1 (6 bases). Trimming took off 4 bases at V and 2 bases at J, with 14 bases between the two ends. Germline V gene lookup returns CDR1 GTSNPN and CDR2 SVGIG (reference sequence). This CDR3 region has 14 residues. The CDR3 DNA reads TGTGCCTGGAAACCGGGACACACAAACACTGAAGCTTTCTTT. This translates into CAWKPGHTNTEAFF.

J is TRBJ1-1 and V is TRBV5-1; 8 nucleotides match TRBD1. V shed 7 bases and J 8 bases; nucleotides not matched to a gene: 7. Germline loops: CDR1 SGHRS, CDR2 YFSETQ. The CDR3 runs to 12 residues. CDR3: CASSRQGREAFF. CDR3 nucleotide sequence: TGCGCCAGCTCCCGACAGGGGAGGGAAGCTTTCTTT.

V usage is TRBV27 and J usage is TRBJ1-5; D call uncertain. Germline loops: CDR1 MNHEY, CDR2 SMNVEV (reference sequence). The ends were cut back, 4 bases at V and 4 bases at J, with 5 bases in the middle. CDR3 size: 12 residues. The CDR3 coding sequence is TGTGCCAGCAGTTCCCGGAATCAGCCCCAGCATTTT. Protein product: CASSSRNQPQHF.

The chain recombines TRBV28 with TRBJ1-6; D is unclear. CDR3 size: 16 residues. Trimming took 8 bases from V and 0 from J, leaving 14 bases between them. The germline V gene encodes CDR1 MDHEN and CDR2 SYDVKM. This CDR3 reads CASLRGPSSYNSPLHF. In DNA, the CDR3 is TGTGCCAGCCTTAGAGGTCCCTCCTCCTATAATTCACCCCTCCACTTT.

The gene calls are TRBV7-9 and TRBJ2-2; D is possibly TRBD2 (5 bases). Trimming took 2 bases from V and 5 from J, leaving 9 bases between them. This CDR3 has 14 amino acids. The germline V gene encodes CDR1 SEHNR and CDR2 FQNEAQ (reference sequence). In DNA, the CDR3 is TGTGCCAGCAGCTTAATCCCGGGGACCGGGGAGCTGTTTTTT. Translating it yields CASSLIPGTGELFF.

The rearrangement uses TRBV4-3 and TRBJ1-6, with 10 positions matching TRBD1. Trimming took 0 bases from V and 9 from J; bases not matched to a gene: 5. The CDR3 has 16 amino acids. Per germline, CDR1 LGHNA and CDR2 YSLEER. This CDR3 reads CASSQDLGTGVSPLHF. In nucleotides, the CDR3 is TGCGCCAGCAGCCAAGATCTGGGGACAGGGGTTTCACCCCTCCACTTT.

The gene calls are TRBV18 and TRBJ2-5, with TRBD1 matching 7 bases. Germline V CDR1 and CDR2: KGHSH, LQKENI. J was trimmed by 2 bases and V by 7 bases; bases with no gene match: 7. This CDR3 is built from 14 residues. The CDR3 is CASFGQANQETQYF. CDR3 nucleotides: TGTGCCAGCTTCGGACAGGCGAATCAAGAGACCCAGTACTTC.

The chain couples TRBV6-5 to TRBJ2-7; D is ambiguous. Germline assignment: CDR1 MNHEY and CDR2 SVGAGI. The CDR3 loop spans 15 amino acids. The V and J ends lost 2 bases and 1 base respectively, with 12 bases between them. Here the CDR3 reads CASSYAPSVSYEQYF. The CDR3 bases are TGTGCCAGCAGTTACGCCCCCTCGGTATCCTACGAGCAGTACTTC.

The CDR3 sequence: CASATGGGTEAFF. Written as DNA, the CDR3 is TGTGCCAGCGCGACAGGGGGAGGGACTGAAGCTTTCTTT. The chain uses TRBV19 and TRBJ1-1, with 9 bases identical to TRBD1. Looked up from germline, CDR1 is LNHDA and CDR2 is SQIVND (reference sequence). Trimming took 9 bases from V and 5 from J; bases not matched to a gene: 7. This CDR3 is built from 13 residues.

The V gene is TRBV3-1 (or the pseudogene TRBV3-2), the J gene TRBJ1-2; D is possibly TRBD1 (6 bases). The CDR3 consists of 15 residues. CDR1 is LGHDT, CDR2 YNNKEL, per germline (reference sequence). With 4 bases removed from V and 0 bases from J, the gap between germline ends came to 12 bases. CDR3 DNA: TGTGCCAGCAGCCTTCGACAGGCAGCTAACTATGGCTACACCTTC. It encodes CASSLRQAANYGYTF.

This chain joins TRBV5-1 and TRBJ2-2; possibly TRBD2 for D (5 bases). This CDR3 region has 15 residues. Germline V lookup: CDR1 SGHRS, CDR2 YFSETQ. Trimming left V 1 base short and J 4 bases short, with 11 bases between. For the CDR3, the DNA is TGCGCCAGCAGCTTGCGAGTCGAGGGCACCGGGGAGCTGTTTTTT. Translated: CASSLRVEGTGELFF. Full variable domain (remainder filled in from reference TRBV5-1 and TRBJ2-2): KAGVTQTPRYLIKTRGQQVTLSCSPISGHRSVSWYQQTPGQGLQFLFEYFSETQRNKGNFPGRFSGRQFSNSRSEMNVSTLELGDSALYLCASSLRVEGTGELFFGEGSRLTVL.

J is TRBJ1-6 and V is TRBV15, with TRBD1 matching 7 bases. The J segment lost 6 bases and the V segment lost 3 bases, leaving 5 bases of the junction unmatched. The CDR3 runs 15 residues. Germline V gives CDR1 LNHNV, CDR2 YYDKDF (reference sequence). DNA of the CDR3: TGTGCCACCAGCAGGGCCCGGGACAGTAATTCACCCCTCCACTTT. Translated, it gives CATSRARDSNSPLHF.